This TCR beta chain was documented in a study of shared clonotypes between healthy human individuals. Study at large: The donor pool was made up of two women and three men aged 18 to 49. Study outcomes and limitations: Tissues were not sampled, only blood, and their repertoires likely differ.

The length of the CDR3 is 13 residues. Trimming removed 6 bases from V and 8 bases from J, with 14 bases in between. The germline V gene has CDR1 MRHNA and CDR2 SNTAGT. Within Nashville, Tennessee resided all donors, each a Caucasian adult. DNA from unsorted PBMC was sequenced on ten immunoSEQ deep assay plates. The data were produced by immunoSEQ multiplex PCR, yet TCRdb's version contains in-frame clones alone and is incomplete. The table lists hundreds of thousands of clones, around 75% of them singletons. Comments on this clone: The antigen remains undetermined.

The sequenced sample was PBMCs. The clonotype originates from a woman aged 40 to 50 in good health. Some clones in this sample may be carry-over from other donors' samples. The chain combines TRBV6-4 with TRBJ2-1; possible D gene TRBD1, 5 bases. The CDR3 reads CASSTQGSYEQFF. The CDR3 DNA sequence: TGTGCCAGCAGCACGCAGGGTAGTTATGAGCAGTTCTTC.